This is a list of T cell receptor beta chains from one sample in a study of CD8 T cells in Susac syndrome. TCRdb redid the calling of the immunoSEQ multiplex PCR reads with MiXCR, one entry per CDR3 protein. The sample includes roughly 190,000 distinct CDR3 sequences, less than 95% of them seen just once. Material for sequencing was CD4+ T cells from PBMCs. Receptors were obtained from a human donor in good health. The CDR3 runs from the conserved cysteine through the conserved F or W. A D gene is named only where the DNA matches it firmly. Clone size is stated in some rows and not others, as once, few, many or a class when expanded.

.	TRBD2	TRBJ2-7	TRBV7-2	TGTGCCAGCAGCCAGGTCCTAGCGGGAGAACTCGAGCAGTACTTC	CASSQVLAGELEQYF
.	.	TRBJ2-1	TRBV4-3	TGCGCCAGCAGCCAAGAAGCCTCATCAGGACTCCGACCAGGCAATGAGCAGTTCTTC	CASSQEASSGLRPGNEQFF
.	TRBD2	TRBJ2-5	TRBV28	TGTGCCAGCAGCCGGACGCCGGGGGGACAAGAGACCCAGTACTTC	CASSRTPGGQETQYF
.	.	TRBJ2-7	TRBV20-1	TGCAGTGCTAAAAGAAGGACAGCTGAGCAGTACTTC	CSAKRRTAEQYF
.	TRBD1	TRBJ2-3	TRBV2	TGTGCCAGCAAGAACAGGGGCTACTCAGATACGCAGTATTTT	CASKNRGYSDTQYF
.	TRBD1	TRBJ2-1	TRBV29-1	TGCAGCGTTGAAGGCGGACAGGGGGCGGGAAATGAGCAGTTCTTC	CSVEGGQGAGNEQFF
.	.	TRBJ2-3	TRBV3-1	TGTGCCAGCAGCCATCTGGGATTCGATACGCAGTATTTT	CASSHLGFDTQYF
.	TRBD2	TRBJ2-7	TRBV3-1	TGTGCCAGCAGCCTCCTAGCGGCAATCTCCTACGAGCAGTACTTC	CASSLLAAISYEQYF
few	TRBD2	TRBJ2-1	TRBV6-6	TGTGCCAGCAGTTACGGTCTAGCGGCCTACAATGAGCAGTTCTTC	CASSYGLAAYNEQFF
few	.	TRBJ2-1	TRBV12-3/TRBV12-4	TGTGCCAGCAGTTTAGGGGCGAATGAGCAGTTCTTC	CASSLGANEQFF
once	.	TRBJ1-2	TRBV20-1	TGCAGTGCTAGGATCAGGGTCTCACTAGATGGCTACACCTTC	CSARIRVSLDGYTF
.	.	TRBJ2-1	TRBV30	TGTGCCTGGAATCCGGGTTTGAATGAGCAGTTCTTC	CAWNPGLNEQFF
.	.	TRBJ2-3	TRBV7-9	TGTGCCAGCAGATCTACCCGACTTGACTACACAGATACGCAGTATTTT	CASRSTRLDYTDTQYF
.	.	TRBJ2-1	TRBV14	TGTGCCAGCAGCCAAGTAGGGGTAACCAATGAGCAGTTCTTC	CASSQVGVTNEQFF
.	.	TRBJ1-2	TRBV28	TGTGCCAGCAGTTTAAAACCGGAGGGCTACACCTTC	CASSLKPEGYTF
once	TRBD1	TRBJ2-1	TRBV27	TGTGCCAGCAGTTTAGACAGGGATGGGGCCCTCAATGAGCAGTTCTTC	CASSLDRDGALNEQFF
.	TRBD1	TRBJ2-3	TRBV12-5	TGTGCTAGTGGCGGGACAGACGCATTGCAGTATTTT	CASGGTDALQYF
.	.	TRBJ1-2	TRBV5-1	TGCGGCAGCAGCTTGAACCAGGGCGAGAGCTACACCTTC	CGSSLNQGESYTF
.	.	TRBJ2-5	TRBV5-4	TGTGCCAGCAGCTTACGGATAAGAGAGACCCAGTACTTC	CASSLRIRETQYF
.	TRBD2	TRBJ2-1	TRBV6-2/TRBV6-3	TGTGCCAGCAGTTACGCGACTAGCGGAGGGTACAATGAGCAGTTCTTC	CASSYATSGGYNEQFF
.	.	TRBJ2-1	TRBV20-1	TGCAGTGCTAGGACTAGCTACAATGAGCAGTTCTTC	CSARTSYNEQFF
.	.	TRBJ2-1	TRBV4-2	TGTGCCAGCAGCCAGGCCACTAGCCGGAGTATGAATGAGCAGTTCTTC	CASSQATSRSMNEQFF
.	TRBD2	TRBJ2-1	TRBV30	TGTGCCTGGACCCGAGGACTAGCGGGGGGGAATGAGCAGTTCTTC	CAWTRGLAGGNEQFF
few	TRBD2	TRBJ2-1	TRBV27	TGTGCCAGCAGTTTAGGCCTAGCGGGTTCCTACAATGAGCAGTTCTTC	CASSLGLAGSYNEQFF
.	TRBD2	TRBJ2-1	TRBV7-2	TGTGCCAGCAGCTCAAATCGGCTAGCGGGAGGGATTGAAGATGAGCAGTTCTTC	CASSSNRLAGGIEDEQFF
.	TRBD1	TRBJ2-1	TRBV23-1	TGCGCCAGCAGTCAATCGAGGGGGCGATTCGGGCGGGCGTACAATGAGCAGTTCTTC	CASSQSRGRFGRAYNEQFF
.	.	TRBJ2-5	TRBV9	TGTGCCAGCAGCCCGCTCCCCGGGACTCCCGACCAGGAGACCCAGTACTTC	CASSPLPGTPDQETQYF
.	.	TRBJ1-4	TRBV29-1	TGCAGCGTCAAGAACAGTCCTAATGAAAAACTGTTTTTT	CSVKNSPNEKLFF
.	TRBD1	TRBJ1-1	TRBV6-6	TGTGCCAGCGGACAGGGTAAAGCTTTCTTT	CASGQGKAFF
.	TRBD1	TRBJ2-1	TRBV24-1	TGTGCCACGACCGGGACAGGGGGTTACAATGAGCAGTTCTTC	CATTGTGGYNEQFF
.	TRBD2	TRBJ2-1	TRBV28	TGTGCCAGCACCGATAGCGGGAGGGATTCCTGGGAGCAGTTCTTC	CASTDSGRDSWEQFF
.	.	TRBJ1-5	TRBV28	TGTGCCAGCAGTAACCGGGGAGGGGCCTCAAGGCCCCAGCATTTT	CASSNRGGASRPQHF
.	TRBD2	TRBJ2-5	TRBV9	TGTGCCAGCAGCTCTAGCGGGAGGAAGGAGACCCAGTACTTC	CASSSSGRKETQYF
.	.	TRBJ2-3	TRBV12-5	TGTGCTAGTGGTTTGGCGAGGGATACGCAGTATTTT	CASGLARDTQYF
.	TRBD2	TRBJ2-1	TRBV5-1	TGCGCCAGCAGCTTCCCCCTAGCGGGAGGGCAGAATGAGCAGTTCTTC	CASSFPLAGGQNEQFF
.	.	TRBJ2-2	TRBV5-6	TGTGCCAGCAGCTTGGTAGTTGGCGGGGAGCTGTTTTTT	CASSLVVGGELFF
.	.	TRBJ2-5	TRBV27	TGTGCCACCCGGACGGGGGCAGGGACCCAGTACTTC	CATRTGAGTQYF
.	.	TRBJ2-7	TRBV3-1	TGTGCCAGCAGCGGGACACCCAACTCCTACGAGCAGTACTTC	CASSGTPNSYEQYF
few	TRBD2	TRBJ2-7	TRBV4-2	TGTGCCAGCAGCCAGATTCGCGGGAGGGCCACCTACGAGCAGTACTTC	CASSQIRGRATYEQYF
.	.	TRBJ2-1	TRBV19	TGTGCCAGTAGTATGGGGACTTTCTACAATGAGCAGTTCTTC	CASSMGTFYNEQFF
.	TRBD2	TRBJ2-1	TRBV6-5	TGTGCCAGCAGTTACTCGACCGGGACTAGTTTGTGTGAGCAGTTCTTC	CASSYSTGTSLCEQFF
once	.	TRBJ2-3	TRBV30	TGTGCCTGGAGTCCCGACCTGGATACGCAGTATTTT	CAWSPDLDTQYF
.	.	TRBJ2-7	TRBV20-1	TGCAGTGCTAGGGCCCTAGCGCGCGAGCAGTACTTC	CSARALAREQYF
.	.	TRBJ1-2	TRBV27	TGTGCCAGCAGTTTATCCCGGGACACCTTCCCCACCTTC	CASSLSRDTFPTF
.	.	TRBJ2-5	TRBV3-1	TGTGCCAGCAGCCTTTTGGCAGAGACCCAGTACTTC	CASSLLAETQYF
.	TRBD1	TRBJ2-2	TRBV20-1	TGCAGTGCTAGAGTAGGACAGGAACGGGGGGAGCTGTTTTTT	CSARVGQERGELFF
.	.	TRBJ2-7	TRBV18	TGTGCCAGCTCACCTGCCGGGACTGGATACGAGCAGTACTTC	CASSPAGTGYEQYF
.	.	TRBJ2-7	TRBV3-1	TGTGCCAGCAGCCCCAACAGGAGGAGGGCTTACGAGCAGTACTTC	CASSPNRRRAYEQYF
.	TRBD2	TRBJ2-1	TRBV20-1	TGCAGTGTAGAAAGCGGGAGGGCCTACTACAATGAGCAGTTCTTC	CSVESGRAYYNEQFF